These 25 T cell receptor beta chains originate from one sample sequenced in a study of T cell repertoires in cytomegalovirus infection. TCRdb re-derived calls from the reads in MiXCR, one entry per CDR3 protein. Here the sample spans hundreds of thousands of distinct CDR3 sequences, roughly 43% being singletons. Antigen specificity for these receptors is unknown. The sample consisted of cultured PBMCs, taken from culture after CMV antigen stimulation. These receptors were obtained from a human donor in good health (CMV status not recorded). Some clones in this sample may be carry-over from other donors' samples.

The chain uses TRBV12-3 or TRBV12-4 and TRBJ2-1, with D perhaps matching TRBD2 (7 bases). This CDR3 spans 15 amino acids. V gave up 3 bases and J gave up 7 bases, with 16 bases separating them. CDR3 region: CASSLAGAGLNEQFF. In DNA, the CDR3 is TGTGCCAGCAGTTTGGCGGGGGCGGGCTTGAATGAGCAGTTCTTC.

J is TRBJ2-5 and V is TRBV20-1; 12 bases map to TRBD2. CDR1 is DFQATT and CDR2 is SNEGSKA in the germline V gene (reference sequence). V lost 5 bases to trimming and J lost 2 bases; unmatched junction nucleotides: 6. The CDR3 sequence is 15 residues long. The CDR3 sequence is CSAGRLAGAQETQYF. The DNA for the CDR3 is TGCAGTGCTGGAAGACTAGCGGGAGCACAAGAGACCCAGTACTTC.

V usage is TRBV7-2 and J usage is TRBJ1-6; 9 bases agree with TRBD1. This CDR3 comprises 15 residues. V lost 5 bases and J lost 7; bases outside the gene matches: 6. Germline V CDR1 and CDR2: SGHTA, FQGNSA. The CDR3 protein is CASSAGQGINSPLHF. The CDR3 DNA follows: TGTGCCAGCAGCGCAGGACAGGGGATAAATTCACCCCTCCACTTT. The full variable domain, its missing parts supplied by reference TRBV7-2 and TRBJ1-6, is GAGVSQSPSNKVTEKGKDVELRCDPISGHTALYWYRQSLGQGLEFLIYFQGNSAPDKSGLPSDRFSAERTGGSVSTLTIQRTQQEDSAVYLCASSAGQGINSPLHFGNGTRLTVT.

The chain is built from TRBV12-3 or TRBV12-4 and TRBJ1-5; 7 bases match TRBD1. CDR3 length equals 15 residues. Losses at the gene ends were 5 bases for V and 4 bases for J; bases not matched to a gene: 8. CDR3 in DNA: TGTGCCAGCAGTAAGCGGGACAGACCTAATCAGCCCCAGCATTTT. Translation: CASSKRDRPNQPQHF.

The rearrangement joins TRBV27 to TRBJ2-3, with 9 nucleotides matching TRBD2. V lost 4 bases, J lost 2 bases, and 7 bases stayed unmatched. The germline V gene encodes CDR1 MNHEY and CDR2 SMNVEV (reference sequence). This CDR3 is built from 16 residues. This chain's CDR3 is CASSSLTSGATDTQYF. CDR3 nucleotides: TGTGCCAGCAGTTCCCTGACTAGCGGAGCCACAGATACGCAGTATTTT.

Only a few counts were recorded for this clonotype. The chain is built from TRBV6-2 or TRBV6-3 and TRBJ2-1; 14 bases line up with TRBD2. V shed 0 bases, J shed 4 bases, and the junction held 2 bases outside the gene matches. This CDR3 comprises 17 residues. Germline V gives CDR1 MNHEY, CDR2 SVGEGT. CDR3: CASSYSGLAGDYNEQFF. The CDR3 region has the DNA TGTGCCAGCAGTTACTCGGGACTAGCGGGAGATTACAATGAGCAGTTCTTC.

The V call is TRBV7-9, the J call TRBJ2-5; D not resolved. V dropped 2 bases and J dropped 2 bases, with 12 bases sitting between them. Germline V gene lookup returns CDR1 SEHNR and CDR2 FQNEAQ (reference sequence). CDR3 size: 15 residues. The CDR3 nucleotides read TGTGCCAGCAGCTTACCCGGTGCCGCTCAAGAGACCCAGTACTTC. Protein product: CASSLPGAAQETQYF. Complete variable domain (other parts from reference TRBV7-9 and TRBJ2-5): DTGVSQNPRHKITKRGQNVTFRCDPISEHNRLYWYRQTLGQGPEFLTYFQNEAQLEKSRLLSDRFSAERPKGSFSTLEIQRTEQGDSAMYLCASSLPGAAQETQYFGPGTRLLVL.

The V and J genes are TRBV5-4 and TRBJ2-1; D is possibly TRBD1 or TRBD2 (6 bases each). The CDR3 runs 15 residues. Deletions cut 2 bases from V and 7 bases from J, with 16 bases between. Germline CDR1 is SGHNT and CDR2 is YYREEE (reference sequence). Here the CDR3 reads CASSLPGALGNEQFF. The CDR3 nucleotides read TGTGCCAGCAGCTTACCGGGGGCCCTCGGGAATGAGCAGTTCTTC.

This sequence joins TRBV7-2 and TRBJ2-1; possibly TRBD1 or TRBD2 for D (5 bases each). Germline V gene data show CDR1 as SGHTA and CDR2 as FQGNSA. The CDR3 totals 17 residues. The V end lost 5 bases, the J end lost 9 bases, and 26 bases lay between the germline ends. For the CDR3, the DNA is TGTGCCAGCAGCCCAACCAGGGCCCAATTAGGAGGCGGTGAGCAGTTCTTC. This gives the protein CASSPTRAQLGGGEQFF.

The chain links TRBV6-5 to TRBJ2-3; a possible D gene is TRBD1 (6 bases). Germline V gene sequence: CDR1 MNHEY, CDR2 SVGAGI. The CDR3 is 20 residues long. V lost 4 bases and J 0 bases, leaving 26 bases between the germline ends. Here the CDR3 DNA reads TGTGCCAGCAGTTCCTACAGGGCTTTGAGAATGAGTACTAGCACAGATACGCAGTATTTT. This codes for CASSSYRALRMSTSTDTQYF.

The chain links TRBV7-2 to TRBJ2-7; D unresolved. The CDR3 spans 16 residues. The germline V and J ends were trimmed by 5 bases and 2 bases, with 19 bases remaining between them. Germline V CDR1 and CDR2: SGHTA, FQGNSA. The CDR3 spells CASSRQTPYNTYEQYF. The CDR3, as DNA: TGTGCCAGCAGCCGTCAGACACCCTACAATACCTACGAGCAGTACTTC.

V gene TRBV30 combines with J gene TRBJ2-2; 8 bases are shared with TRBD2. Germline trimming cut 0 bases from V and 1 base from J; bases unmatched to any gene: 4. Looked up from germline, CDR1 is GTSNPN and CDR2 is SVGIG (reference sequence). CDR3 length: 16 residues. The CDR3: CAWSVYLAGNTGELFF. CDR3 nucleotides: TGTGCCTGGAGTGTATACCTAGCGGGGAACACCGGGGAGCTGTTTTTT.

The rearrangement uses TRBV27 and TRBJ2-1, with 10 bases that match TRBD2. V gave up 6 bases and J gave up 10 bases; unmatched junction bases: 0. CDR3 length: 11 amino acids. CDR1 MNHEY and CDR2 SMNVEV come from the germline V gene (reference sequence). DNA for the CDR3: TGTGCCAGCAGACTAGCGGGAGAGCAGTTCTTC. This translates into CASRLAGEQFF.

On this clonotype itself: A read error may explain this, as a much larger clone is one base away. This rearrangement joins TRBV5-6 to TRBJ1-1; no definite D call. V was cut by 2 bases and J by 1 base, with 6 bases left in between. Germline V gives CDR1 SGHDT, CDR2 YYEEEE. The CDR3 covers 13 residues. The CDR3 coding sequence is TGTGCCAGCAGCTTAGAGACGAACACTGAAGCTTTCTTT. It is translated as CASSLETNTEAFF.

The chain combines TRBV12-5 with TRBJ2-7, with TRBD2 identical over 9 bases. CDR1 LGHNT and CDR2 FRNRAP come from the germline V gene. This CDR3 is built from 12 residues. V lost 5 bases to trimming and J lost 9 bases; unmatched junction nucleotides: 5. The CDR3 region has the DNA TGTGCTAGTGGTCTTAGCGGGGGTGGGCAGTACTTC. Translated: CASGLSGGGQYF.

In its sample, this clonotype was seen many times. The genes are TRBV7-2 and TRBJ2-5, with D possibly matching TRBD1 (6 bases). The CDR3 runs 14 residues. With 1 base removed from V and 1 base from J, the gap between germline ends came to 7 bases. Per the germline V gene, CDR1 is SGHTA and CDR2 is FQGNSA. DNA for the CDR3: TGTGCCAGCAGCTTAGGACAGGCCCAAGAGACCCAGTACTTC. This translates into CASSLGQAQETQYF.

This clonotype was seen more than once but under ten times. This chain connects TRBV4-1 to TRBJ1-2, with a possible D match to TRBD1 (5 bases). The CDR3 runs to 15 residues. Germline loops: CDR1 MGHRA, CDR2 YSYEKL. Trimming left V 5 bases short and J 4 bases short, with 17 bases between. The CDR3 DNA reads as TGCGCCAGCAGCGCCCGGGGGACTTCTTCCTATGGCTACACCTTC. Residues: CASSARGTSSYGYTF.

This clonotype was counted a few times. V usage is TRBV7-6 and J usage is TRBJ2-6; D tentatively reads TRBD1 or TRBD2 (6 bases each). V gave up 8 bases and J gave up 0 bases, with 11 bases separating them. Germline-derived CDR1 and CDR2 are SGHVS and FNYEAQ. The CDR3 runs 15 residues. As DNA, the CDR3 is TGTGCCAGCGGGGGGCCTCTCTCTGGGGCCAACGTCCTGACTTTC. As protein: CASGGPLSGANVLTF.

The chain uses TRBV19 and TRBJ2-7; D gene unclear. Looked up from germline, CDR1 is LNHDA and CDR2 is SQIVND (reference sequence). The CDR3 loop spans 13 amino acids. V was trimmed by 10 bases and J by 4 bases, leaving 17 bases between them. The CDR3 region has the DNA TGTGCCACTAACCGGGCGGTGGGTTACGAGCAGTACTTC. Translation gives CATNRAVGYEQYF.

At least ten counts were recorded for this clonotype. This chain connects TRBV7-8 to TRBJ2-3; the match to TRBD2 covers 7 bases. CDR3 length: 17 amino acids. CDR1 and CDR2 (germline): SGHVS, FQNEAQ. Losses at the gene ends were 5 bases for V and 0 bases for J; bases not matched to a gene: 11. The CDR3 nucleotides are TGTGCCAGCAGCCCACGGACTAGATTATCTAGCACAGATACGCAGTATTTT. Protein product: CASSPRTRLSSTDTQYF.

This clonotype was found a few times. In DNA form, the CDR3 reads TGTGCCAGCAGCCAGGGGGCGGGACCGAACACCGGGGAGCTGTTTTTT. Translating gives CASSQGAGPNTGELFF. The genes are TRBV7-8 and TRBJ2-2, with 8 nucleotides matching TRBD1. V shed 5 bases, J shed 0 bases, and the junction held 5 bases outside the gene matches. In germline, CDR1 is SGHVS, CDR2 FQNEAQ. This CDR3 has 16 amino acids.

The chain carries TRBV7-6 and TRBJ1-5; D unresolved. The CDR3 contains 13 residues. The ends were cut back, 1 base at V and 5 bases at J, with 6 bases in the middle. Germline CDR1 and CDR2: SGHVS and FNYEAQ. CDR3 DNA: TGTGCCAGCAGCTTAGGGTTTTATCAGCCCCAGCATTTT. Its protein is CASSLGFYQPQHF.

The rearrangement joins TRBV28 to TRBJ1-5; TRBD1 is a possible D gene (5 bases). Germline V lookup: CDR1 MDHEN, CDR2 SYDVKM. Trimming left V 8 bases short and J 3 bases short, with 20 bases between. This CDR3 comprises 16 residues. CDR3 in amino acids: CASDPTGEGFNQPQHF. DNA of the CDR3: TGTGCCAGCGACCCTACCGGGGAGGGGTTCAATCAGCCCCAGCATTTT.

The CDR3 bases are TGCAGTAGTGGACTAGGACCCTACGAGCAGTACTTC. Protein product: CSSGLGPYEQYF. This chain joins TRBV20-1 and TRBJ2-7; 7 bases are shared with TRBD2. Trimming took 8 bases from V and 2 from J; bases not matched to a gene: 6. From germline, CDR1 is DFQATT and CDR2 SNEGSKA (reference sequence). The CDR3 has 12 residues.

In its sample, this clonotype was seen a few times. This chain joins TRBV7-2 and TRBJ2-5; maybe TRBD2 (6 bases). The CDR3 spans 13 residues. Germline values: CDR1 SGHTA, CDR2 FQGNSA. V was pared by 6 bases and J by 5 bases, with 13 bases between. CDR3 amino acids: CASRPSGVETQYF. The CDR3 bases are TGTGCCAGCAGACCTTCGGGAGTCGAGACCCAGTACTTC.